This is a list of T cell receptor beta chains from one sample in a study of CD8 T cells in ankylosing spondylitis. MiXCR, applied by TCRdb to the 5' RACE reads, yields one record per CDR3 protein. Of 160,000 or so distinct CDR3 sequences in the sample, 9.5% to 10% are singletons; the top ten hold about 15%. Material for sequencing was blood, either unsorted or a sorted T cell fraction (not recorded which). The receptors come from a female donor with ankylosing spondylitis or in good health (not recorded which). Each CDR3 is given with its conserved first and last residue. A D gene is named only where the DNA matches it firmly. Part of the rows lack a size; the others show once, few, many or a class for expanded clones.

>TRBD2|TRBJ2-3|TRBV4-3|many
CASSQDPDRTSNGDTQYF
TGCGCCAGCAGCCAAGATCCCGATAGGACTAGCAATGGAGATACGCAGTATTTT
>TRBD2|TRBJ2-1|TRBV27|NA
CASRLAGGGYNEQFF
TGTGCCAGCAGATTAGCGGGAGGTGGCTACAATGAGCAGTTCTTC
>NA|TRBJ2-6|TRBV28|NA
CASSDPGYSGANVLTF
TGTGCCAGCAGCGACCCGGGGTACTCTGGGGCCAACGTCCTGACTTTC
>NA|TRBJ1-2|TRBV29-1|NA
CSVEETLARGYTF
TGCAGCGTCGAAGAAACCCTGGCCAGGGGCTACACCTTC
>TRBD2|TRBJ2-7|TRBV12-3/TRBV12-4|few
CASSSGLVGGMYEQYF
TGTGCCAGCAGTTCGGGGTTGGTGGGAGGGATGTACGAGCAGTACTTC
>NA|TRBJ1-1|TRBV30|few
CAWSRPSGSAGAFF
TGTGCCTGGAGCCGTCCCTCCGGCAGCGCCGGAGCTTTCTTT
>TRBD2|TRBJ2-7|TRBV7-9|few
CASSSLAGVTDEQYF
TGTGCCAGCAGCTCCCTAGCGGGAGTGACGGACGAGCAGTACTTC
>NA|TRBJ2-7|TRBV9|many
CASSVGGRVGEQYF
TGTGCCAGCAGCGTAGGAGGCAGGGTGGGCGAGCAGTACTTC
>TRBD2|TRBJ2-1|TRBV6-1|NA
CASSLRLAGEYNEQFF
TGTGCCAGCAGTCTCCGTCTAGCGGGAGAGTACAATGAGCAGTTCTTC
>NA|TRBJ1-1|TRBV6-5|few
CASSYSKNAEAFF
TGTGCCAGCAGTTACTCCAAAAACGCTGAAGCTTTCTTT
>TRBD2|TRBJ2-3|TRBV11-1|NA
CASSSLGLDEDTQYF
TGTGCCAGCAGCTCGCTCGGACTAGATGAGGATACGCAGTATTTT
>NA|TRBJ1-2|TRBV3-1|few
CASSQGHYGYTF
TGTGCCAGCAGCCAAGGACATTATGGCTACACCTTC
>NA|TRBJ2-1|TRBV9|NA
CASSVGPYNEQFF
TGTGCCAGCAGCGTGGGTCCGTACAATGAGCAGTTCTTC
>TRBD2|TRBJ2-1|TRBV5-1|few
CASSLEGLAAAGNEQFF
TGCGCCAGCAGCTTGGAGGGACTAGCGGCCGCGGGAAATGAGCAGTTCTTC
>NA|TRBJ2-3|TRBV5-1|many
CASAAGTDTQYF
TGCGCCAGCGCCGCAGGGACAGATACGCAGTATTTT
>TRBD2|TRBJ2-3|TRBV7-6|NA
CASSPLAGSTDTQYF
TGTGCCAGCAGCCCGTTAGCGGGTAGCACAGATACGCAGTATTTT